The 11 T cell receptor beta chains below all came from one sample that was sequenced in a study of T cell responses to AZD1222 COVID-19 vaccine. This table comes from immunoSEQ multiplex PCR, and its TCRdb copy is limited to in-frame clones, with some not included. Among over 85,000 clones listed, 85% to 90% were seen once. Here the sequenced sample was peripheral blood, taken on day 0 of AZD1222 vaccination. The receptors were sampled from an adult in good health.

This chain links TRBV28 with TRBJ2-1, with 9 nucleotides matching TRBD1. Germline V CDR1 and CDR2: MDHEN, SYDVKM. After removal of 5 bases from V and 10 bases from J, the junction contained 9 bases not matched to a gene. CDR3 length: 14 residues. In DNA, the CDR3 is TGTGCCAGCAGTCGGGACAGGGCCCAAGGGGAGCAGTTCTTC. Translating it yields CASSRDRAQGEQFF.

This clone occurred once. The genes are TRBV12-3 or TRBV12-4 and TRBJ2-7; no clear D gene. Trimming stripped 6 bases from V and 6 bases from J, with 9 bases between. The CDR3 consists of 11 residues. The CDR3 DNA follows: TGTGCCAGCAGCGTCTTTGGCGAGCAGTACTTC. Encoded protein: CASSVFGEQYF.

The chain recombines TRBV7-2 with TRBJ1-1; possibly TRBD1 for D (5 bases). V lost 0 bases and J 4 bases, leaving 15 bases between the germline ends. This CDR3 is built from 16 residues. Germline V gene lookup returns CDR1 SGHTA and CDR2 FQGNSA. CDR3 protein: CASSLAPAREGTEAFF. CDR3 nucleotides: TGTGCCAGCAGCTTAGCCCCCGCCAGGGAGGGCACTGAAGCTTTCTTT.

This clone was observed once. The chain joins TRBV2 to TRBJ2-5, with 8 bases identical to TRBD2. Germline CDR1 and CDR2: SNHLY and FYNNEI. J lost 2 bases, V lost 3 bases, and 2 bases had no gene match. The length of the CDR3 is 14 residues. CDR3 amino acids: CASSDTSGQETQYF. The CDR3 nucleotides read TGTGCCAGCAGTGATACTAGCGGACAAGAGACCCAGTACTTC.

This clone has just a few counts. The germline gene is not matched at one end of the junction; a read error may be the cause. This sequence joins TRBV7-9 and TRBJ1-2; D unclear. Per the germline V gene, CDR1 is SEHNR and CDR2 is FQNEAQ (reference sequence). This CDR3 has 9 residues. CDR3 coding DNA: TGTGCCAGCAGCTTAACTTTGAACTTC. Translating gives CASSLTLNF. The full variable domain, rest sourced from reference TRBV7-9 and TRBJ1-2, is DTGVSQNPRHKITKRGQNVTFRCDPISEHNRLYWYRQTLGQGPEFLTYFQNEAQLEKSRLLSDRFSAERPKGSFSTLEIQRTEQGDSAMYLCASSLTLNFGSGTRLTVV.

The rearrangement uses TRBV29-1 and TRBJ1-1; D not certain. The germline V gene has CDR1 SQVTM and CDR2 ANQGSEA. This CDR3 contains 12 residues. Deletions cut 7 bases from V and 5 bases from J, with 14 bases between. CDR3 protein: CSASRVTTEAFF. Written as DNA, the CDR3 is TGCAGCGCATCCCGGGTGACAACTGAAGCTTTCTTT.

The gene calls are TRBV2 and TRBJ1-1; D possibly corresponds to TRBD1 (5 bases). Trimming cost V 6 bases and J 4 bases, with 15 bases left between them. The CDR3 extends over 14 amino acids. From germline, CDR1 is SNHLY and CDR2 FYNNEI. The CDR3, as DNA: TGTGCCAGCAGGGAGGTGGGGGTAGGCACTGAAGCTTTCTTT. It yields the protein CASREVGVGTEAFF.

This clone was observed a single time. J is TRBJ2-1 and V is TRBV5-6; D may be TRBD1 or TRBD2 (5 bases each). V was trimmed by 2 bases and J by 8 bases, leaving 17 bases between them. The germline gives CDR1 SGHDT, CDR2 YYEEEE. CDR3 length equals 15 residues. The CDR3 reads CASSFPSNTQDEQFF. CDR3 DNA: TGTGCCAGCAGCTTTCCTAGCAACACACAGGATGAGCAGTTCTTC.

The chain employs TRBV28 and TRBJ1-5, with 8 bases matching TRBD1. This CDR3 comprises 16 residues. The ends lost 4 bases at V and 1 base at J; junction bases unmatched: 6. Germline V gene lookup returns CDR1 MDHEN and CDR2 SYDVKM. The CDR3 protein is CASSSGQARSNQPQHF. CDR3 coding DNA: TGTGCCAGCAGTTCGGGACAGGCCCGGAGCAATCAGCCCCAGCATTTT.

The J gene is TRBJ2-2, the V gene TRBV5-1; no definite D call. The V gene lost 0 bases and the J gene lost 1 base, with 7 bases spanning the gap. Per germline, CDR1 SGHRS and CDR2 YFSETQ. This CDR3 has 15 residues. The CDR3 DNA sequence: TGCGCCAGCAGCTTGGGGCCCGGGAACACCGGGGAGCTGTTTTTT. Its protein is CASSLGPGNTGELFF.

This rearrangement joins TRBV19 to TRBJ1-6; 9 bases line up with TRBD1. The CDR3 has 15 residues. V lost 7 bases to trimming and J lost 7 bases; unmatched junction nucleotides: 8. The germline V gene has CDR1 LNHDA and CDR2 SQIVND (reference sequence). The CDR3 DNA follows: TGTGCCAGTACCCGGGACAGGGTAAGGAATTCACCCCTCCACTTT. Amino acid sequence: CASTRDRVRNSPLHF.